A selection of T cell receptor beta chains follows, all from one sample in a study of a mutant IDH1 vaccine in newly diagnosed glioma. Clones were sequenced by immunoSEQ multiplex PCR, and TCRdb holds only the in-frame ones, with some missing. The sample lists over 75,000 clones; around 90% were seen once. The material was PBMCs, obtained from a glioma patient treated with radiotherapy, temozolomide or both. These receptors were obtained from a woman aged 45 to 65 with glioma. CDR3s include the opening cysteine and the closing phenylalanine or tryptophan. The D gene is left open where the match is weak. Some rows mark clone size as missing; the rest say once, few, many or name a class of expanded clone.

TRBJ1-4,11,TRBV28,-,-,CASSSYEKLFF,TGTGCCAGCAGTTCGTATGAAAAACTGTTTTTT
TRBJ2-7,13,TRBV28,-,-,CASSFGLAYEQYF,TGTGCCAGCAGTTTTGGGCTAGCTTACGAGCAGTACTTC
TRBJ1-2,18,TRBV6-1,TRBD1,-,CASSGVTGTAALRGGYTF,TGTGCCAGCAGTGGAGTTACCGGGACAGCGGCCCTGCGGGGGGGCTACACCTTC
TRBJ2-7,14,TRBV19,-,-,CASSPRQGNYEQYF,TGTGCCAGTAGTCCCAGGCAGGGAAACTACGAGCAGTACTTC
TRBJ1-1,14,TRBV5-1,TRBD1,once,CASSRDRGSTEAFF,TGCGCCAGCAGCCGGGACAGGGGATCAACTGAAGCTTTCTTT
TRBJ2-5,14,TRBV6-5,-,-,CASSYSRSRETQYF,TGTGCCAGCAGTTACTCGAGATCCCGTGAGACCCAGTACTTC
TRBJ2-7,12,TRBV29-1,-,once,CSVRTELYEQYF,TGCAGCGTTCGGACGGAGCTCTACGAGCAGTACTTC
TRBJ2-1,14,TRBV14,TRBD1,-,CASSQRATGARQFF,TGTGCCAGCAGCCAACGGGCTACAGGGGCACGGCAGTTCTTC
TRBJ1-1,13,TRBV6-5,TRBD1,once,CASRGQGGTEAFF,TGTGCCAGCAGGGGACAGGGAGGAACTGAAGCTTTCTTT
TRBJ1-3,16,TRBV5-1,-,-,CASSLEGSSSGNTIYF,TGCGCCAGCAGCTTGGAGGGGTCGTCCTCTGGAAACACCATATATTTT
TRBJ2-7,13,TRBV5-6,-,-,CASSLSRDDEQYF,TGTGCCAGCAGCTTGTCCAGGGACGACGAGCAGTACTTC
TRBJ2-7,14,TRBV7-9,-,-,CASSFVGSSYEQYF,TGTGCCAGCAGCTTCGTGGGGAGCTCCTACGAGCAGTACTTC
TRBJ2-3,15,TRBV9,-,-,CASSVEASSTDTQYF,TGTGCCAGCAGCGTAGAAGCGTCTAGCACAGATACGCAGTATTTT